The TCR beta chain described here comes from a study of T cell responses to AZD1222 COVID-19 vaccine. Study-level results: White British people made up most donors, females outnumbered males, and clonal diversity was possibly underestimated. Reportedly, close to half of spike-specific TCRs are directed against unmutated variant regions.

Germline CDR1 MNHEY, CDR2 SMNVEV (reference sequence). The CDR3 contains 16 residues. The V segment lost 7 bases and the J segment 1 base; nucleotides outside the gene matches: 10. A word on this clone: Antigen specificity is unknown.

The data were produced by immunoSEQ multiplex PCR, yet TCRdb's version contains in-frame clones alone and is incomplete. Found here are roughly 99,000 clones, about 92% of them singletons; the top ten hold under 9.5%. The chain combines TRBV27 with TRBJ1-1; 9 bases map to TRBD1. The sequenced sample was peripheral blood, obtained 28 days after the second AZD1222 dose. This clonotype originated in an adult who received the AZD1222 COVID-19 vaccine. CDR3 protein: CASTRGPGQGNTEAFF. The DNA for the CDR3 is TGTGCCAGCACTCGAGGTCCGGGACAGGGGAACACTGAAGCTTTCTTT.